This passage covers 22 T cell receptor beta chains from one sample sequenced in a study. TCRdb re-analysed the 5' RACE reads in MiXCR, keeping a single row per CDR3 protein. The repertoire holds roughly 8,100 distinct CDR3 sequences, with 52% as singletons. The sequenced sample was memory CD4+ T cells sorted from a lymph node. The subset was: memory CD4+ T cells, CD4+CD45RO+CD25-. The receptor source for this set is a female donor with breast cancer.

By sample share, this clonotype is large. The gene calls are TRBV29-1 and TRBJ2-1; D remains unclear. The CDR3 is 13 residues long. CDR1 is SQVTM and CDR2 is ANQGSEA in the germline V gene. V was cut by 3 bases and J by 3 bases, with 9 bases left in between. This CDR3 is CSVERTDYNEQFF. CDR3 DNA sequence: TGCAGCGTTGAGCGTACCGACTACAATGAGCAGTTCTTC.

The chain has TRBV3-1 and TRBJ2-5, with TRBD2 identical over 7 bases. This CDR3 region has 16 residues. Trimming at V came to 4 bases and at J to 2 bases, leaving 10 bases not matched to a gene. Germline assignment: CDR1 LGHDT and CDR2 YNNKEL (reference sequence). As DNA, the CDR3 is TGTGCCAGCAGCCCTTTGGACCCAGCGGGGCAAGAGACCCAGTACTTC. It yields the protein CASSPLDPAGQETQYF.

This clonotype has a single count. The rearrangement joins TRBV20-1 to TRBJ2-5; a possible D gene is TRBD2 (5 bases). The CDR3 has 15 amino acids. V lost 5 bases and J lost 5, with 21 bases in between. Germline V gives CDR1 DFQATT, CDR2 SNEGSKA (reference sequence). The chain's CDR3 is CSASPPAPGEETQYF. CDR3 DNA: TGCAGTGCTTCACCTCCAGCCCCTGGGGAGGAGACCCAGTACTTC.

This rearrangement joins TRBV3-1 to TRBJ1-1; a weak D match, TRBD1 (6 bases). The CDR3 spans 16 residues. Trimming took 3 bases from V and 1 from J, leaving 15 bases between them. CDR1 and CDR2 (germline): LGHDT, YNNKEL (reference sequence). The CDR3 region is CASSHLPWTANTEAFF. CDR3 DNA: TGTGCCAGCAGCCATCTGCCTTGGACAGCGAACACTGAAGCTTTCTTT.

This CDR3 is CASSEGPGTDTQYF. The CDR3 bases are TGTGCCAGCAGCGAAGGACCGGGCACAGATACGCAGTATTTT. The rearrangement joins TRBV7-2 to TRBJ2-3; D is undetermined. CDR3 size: 14 residues. Trimming stripped 5 bases from V and 1 base from J, with 10 bases between. Per the germline V gene, CDR1 is SGHTA and CDR2 is FQGNSA.

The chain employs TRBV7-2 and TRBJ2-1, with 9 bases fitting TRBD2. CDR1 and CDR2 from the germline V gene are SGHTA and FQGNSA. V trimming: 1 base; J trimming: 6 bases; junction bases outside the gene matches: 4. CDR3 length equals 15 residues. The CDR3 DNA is TGTGCCAGCAGCTTAGGTAGCGGGAGTGTCAATGAGCAGTTCTTC. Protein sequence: CASSLGSGSVNEQFF.

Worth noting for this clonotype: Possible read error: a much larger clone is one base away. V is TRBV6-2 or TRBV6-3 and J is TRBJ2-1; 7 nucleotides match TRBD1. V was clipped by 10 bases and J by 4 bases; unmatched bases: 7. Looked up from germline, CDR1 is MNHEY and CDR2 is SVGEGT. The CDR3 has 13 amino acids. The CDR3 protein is CANRKQGYNEQFF. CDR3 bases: TGTGCCAACAGGAAACAGGGGTACAATGAGCAGTTCTTC.

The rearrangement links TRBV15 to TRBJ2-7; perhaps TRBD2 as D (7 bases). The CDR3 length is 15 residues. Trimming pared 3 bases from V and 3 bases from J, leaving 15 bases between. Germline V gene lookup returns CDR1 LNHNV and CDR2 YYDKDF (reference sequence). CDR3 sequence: CATSRGGLASYEQYF. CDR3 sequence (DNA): TGTGCCACCAGCAGGGGGGGGCTAGCGAGCTACGAGCAGTACTTC. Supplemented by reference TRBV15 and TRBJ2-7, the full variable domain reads DAMVIQNPRYQVTQFGKPVTLSCSQTLNHNVMYWYQQKSSQAPKLLFHYYDKDFNNEADTPDNFQSRRPNTSFCFLDIRSPGLGDTAMYLCATSRGGLASYEQYFGPGTRLTVT.

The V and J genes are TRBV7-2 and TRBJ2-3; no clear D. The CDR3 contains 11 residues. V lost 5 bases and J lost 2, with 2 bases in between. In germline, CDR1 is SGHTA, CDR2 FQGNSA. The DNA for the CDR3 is TGTGCCAGCAGCAACACAGATACGCAGTATTTT. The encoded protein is CASSNTDTQYF.

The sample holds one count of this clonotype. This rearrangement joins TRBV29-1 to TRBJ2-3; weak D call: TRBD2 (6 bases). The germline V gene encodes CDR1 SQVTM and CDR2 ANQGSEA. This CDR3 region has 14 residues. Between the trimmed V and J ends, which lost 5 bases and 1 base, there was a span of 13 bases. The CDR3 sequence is CSVLLAGRTDTQYF. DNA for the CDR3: TGCAGCGTTCTGTTGGCGGGGCGCACAGATACGCAGTATTTT.

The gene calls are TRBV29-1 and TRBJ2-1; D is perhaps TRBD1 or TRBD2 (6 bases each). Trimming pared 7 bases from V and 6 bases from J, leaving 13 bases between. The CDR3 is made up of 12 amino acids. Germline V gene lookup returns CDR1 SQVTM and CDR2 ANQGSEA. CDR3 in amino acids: CSGGAPGNEQFF. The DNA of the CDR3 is TGCAGCGGGGGGGCGCCGGGCAATGAGCAGTTCTTC.

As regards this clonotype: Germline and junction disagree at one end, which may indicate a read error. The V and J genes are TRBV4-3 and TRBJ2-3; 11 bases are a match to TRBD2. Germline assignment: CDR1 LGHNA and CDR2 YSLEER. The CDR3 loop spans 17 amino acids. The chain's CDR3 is CASSQARLAGLTDTQYF. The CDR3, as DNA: TGTGCCAGCAGCCAAGCCAGACTAGCGGGACTCACAGATACGCAGTACTTT.

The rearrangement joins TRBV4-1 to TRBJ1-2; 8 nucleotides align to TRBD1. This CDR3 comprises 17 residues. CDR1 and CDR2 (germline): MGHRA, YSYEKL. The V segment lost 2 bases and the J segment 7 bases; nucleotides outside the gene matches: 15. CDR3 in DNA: TGCGCCAGCAGCCAACAGCCGTTCGGACAGGGCGGTACTGGCTACACCTTC. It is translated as CASSQQPFGQGGTGYTF.

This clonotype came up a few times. The CDR3 protein is CASSFGGNNYGYTF. In DNA, the CDR3 is TGTGCCAGCAGCTTTGGGGGGAATAACTATGGCTACACCTTC. V and J are TRBV7-9 and TRBJ1-2, with a possible D match to TRBD1 (5 bases). V lost 3 bases and J lost 1, with 9 bases in between. Germline CDR1 and CDR2: SEHNR and FQNEAQ (reference sequence). There are 14 residues in the CDR3.

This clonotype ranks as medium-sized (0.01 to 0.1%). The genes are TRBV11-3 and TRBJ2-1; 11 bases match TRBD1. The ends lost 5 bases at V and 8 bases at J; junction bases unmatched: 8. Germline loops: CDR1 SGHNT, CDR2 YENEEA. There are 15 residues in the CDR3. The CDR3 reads CASSTGQGQGDEQFF. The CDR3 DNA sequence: TGTGCCAGCAGCACAGGGCAGGGACAGGGGGATGAGCAGTTCTTC.

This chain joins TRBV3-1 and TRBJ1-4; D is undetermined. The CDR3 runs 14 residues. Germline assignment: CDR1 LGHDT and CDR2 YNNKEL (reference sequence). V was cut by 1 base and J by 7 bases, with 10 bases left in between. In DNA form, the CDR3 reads TGTGCCAGCAGCCAAGGTGACTACACTGAAAAACTGTTTTTT. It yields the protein CASSQGDYTEKLFF. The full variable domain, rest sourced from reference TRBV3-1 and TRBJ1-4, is DTAVSQTPKYLVTQMGNDKSIKCEQNLGHDTMYWYKQDSKKFLKIMFSYNNKELIINETVPNRFSPKSPDKAHLNLHINSLELGDSAVYFCASSQGDYTEKLFFGSGTQLSVL.

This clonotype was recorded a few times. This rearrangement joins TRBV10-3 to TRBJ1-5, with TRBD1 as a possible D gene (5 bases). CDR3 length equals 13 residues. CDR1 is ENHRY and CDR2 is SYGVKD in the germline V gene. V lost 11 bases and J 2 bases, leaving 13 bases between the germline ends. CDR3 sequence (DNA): TGTGCCTCAGCCGACAGTCGCAATCAGCCCCAGCATTTT. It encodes CASADSRNQPQHF.

The CDR3 sequence: CSVSETVNTEAFF. CDR3 nucleotide sequence: TGCAGCGTTTCGGAGACAGTGAACACTGAAGCTTTCTTT. V usage is TRBV29-1 and J usage is TRBJ1-1; maybe TRBD1 (5 bases). CDR1 and CDR2 (germline): SQVTM, ANQGSEA. Trimming removed 5 bases at V and 0 bases at J, with 10 bases between. The CDR3 consists of 13 residues.

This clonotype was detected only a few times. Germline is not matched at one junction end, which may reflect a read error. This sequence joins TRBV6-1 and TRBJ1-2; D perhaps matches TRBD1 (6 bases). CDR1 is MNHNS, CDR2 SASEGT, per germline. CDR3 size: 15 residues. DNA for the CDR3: TGTGCTAGCAGTGAAGGAGGAACAGGGCTCTATGGCTACACCTTC. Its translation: CASSEGGTGLYGYTF.

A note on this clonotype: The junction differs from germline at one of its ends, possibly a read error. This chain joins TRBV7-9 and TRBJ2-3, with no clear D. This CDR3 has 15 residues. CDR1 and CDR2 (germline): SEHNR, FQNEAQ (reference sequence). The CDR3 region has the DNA TGTGCCGGCAGCCCAAGACTGGTCCGCACAGATACGCAGTATTTT. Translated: CAGSPRLVRTDTQYF.

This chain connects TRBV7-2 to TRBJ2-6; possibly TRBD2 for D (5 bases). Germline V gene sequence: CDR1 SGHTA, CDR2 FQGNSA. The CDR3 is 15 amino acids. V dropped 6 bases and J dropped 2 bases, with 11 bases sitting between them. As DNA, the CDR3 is TGTGCCAGCAGTAACTCGAGGGCTGGGGCCAACGTCCTGACTTTC. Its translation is CASSNSRAGANVLTF.

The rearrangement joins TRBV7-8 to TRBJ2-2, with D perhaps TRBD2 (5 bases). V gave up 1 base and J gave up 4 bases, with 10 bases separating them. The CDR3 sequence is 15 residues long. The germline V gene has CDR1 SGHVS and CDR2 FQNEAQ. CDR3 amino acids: CASSLEGAFTGELFF. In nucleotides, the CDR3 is TGTGCCAGCAGCTTAGAGGGAGCGTTCACCGGGGAGCTGTTTTTT.